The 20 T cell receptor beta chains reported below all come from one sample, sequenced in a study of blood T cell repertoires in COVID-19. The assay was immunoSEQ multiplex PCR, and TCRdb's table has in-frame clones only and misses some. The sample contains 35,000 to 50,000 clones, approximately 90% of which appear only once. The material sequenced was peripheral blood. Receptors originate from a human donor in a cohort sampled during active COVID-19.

In DNA, the CDR3 is TGTGCCACCAGCAGAGGGGGACAGGCTTATAATTCACCCCTCCACTTT. Translation gives CATSRGGQAYNSPLHF. The gene calls are TRBV15 and TRBJ1-6, with 8 bases that match TRBD1. The V gene's germline CDR1 is LNHNV and CDR2 YYDKDF (reference sequence). The CDR3 contains 16 residues. The V gene end was trimmed by 1 base and the J gene end by 4 bases; junction bases not matched to a gene: 3.

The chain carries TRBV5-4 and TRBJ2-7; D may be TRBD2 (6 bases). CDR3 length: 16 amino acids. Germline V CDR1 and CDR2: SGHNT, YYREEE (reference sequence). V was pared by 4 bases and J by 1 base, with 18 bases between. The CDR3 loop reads CASSPGGDVGSYEQYF. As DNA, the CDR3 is TGTGCCAGCAGCCCCGGCGGGGATGTGGGTTCCTACGAGCAGTACTTC.

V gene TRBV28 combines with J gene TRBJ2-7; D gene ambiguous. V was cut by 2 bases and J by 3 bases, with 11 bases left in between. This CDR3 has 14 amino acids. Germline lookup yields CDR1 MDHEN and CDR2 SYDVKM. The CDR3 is CASSLDGGNYEQYF. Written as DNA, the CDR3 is TGTGCCAGCAGTTTAGACGGCGGAAACTACGAGCAGTACTTC.

The CDR3 loop reads CASSLPSGISYNEQFF. In DNA form, the CDR3 reads TGTGCCAGCAGTTTGCCTAGCGGGATCTCCTACAATGAGCAGTTCTTC. This sequence joins TRBV28 and TRBJ2-1; 9 nucleotides match TRBD2. The germline CDR1 and CDR2 sequences are MDHEN and SYDVKM. The CDR3 is made up of 16 amino acids. Trimming removed 3 bases from V and 0 bases from J; junction bases left unmatched: 3.

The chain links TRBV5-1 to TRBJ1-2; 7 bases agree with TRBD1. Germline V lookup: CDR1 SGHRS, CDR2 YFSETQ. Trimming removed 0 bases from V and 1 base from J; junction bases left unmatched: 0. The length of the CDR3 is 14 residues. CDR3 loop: CASSLDRGNYGYTF. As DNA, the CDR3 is TGCGCCAGCAGCTTGGACAGGGGTAACTATGGCTACACCTTC. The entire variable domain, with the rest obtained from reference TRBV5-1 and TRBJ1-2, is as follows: KAGVTQTPRYLIKTRGQQVTLSCSPISGHRSVSWYQQTPGQGLQFLFEYFSETQRNKGNFPGRFSGRQFSNSRSEMNVSTLELGDSALYLCASSLDRGNYGYTFGSGTRLTVV.

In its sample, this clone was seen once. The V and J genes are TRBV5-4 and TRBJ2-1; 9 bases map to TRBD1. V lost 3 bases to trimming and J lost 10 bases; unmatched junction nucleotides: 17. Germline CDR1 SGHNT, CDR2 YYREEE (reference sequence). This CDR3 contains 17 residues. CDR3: CASSYAGTGTVVGEQFF. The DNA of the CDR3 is TGTGCCAGCAGCTACGCCGGGACAGGGACCGTTGTAGGAGAGCAGTTCTTC.

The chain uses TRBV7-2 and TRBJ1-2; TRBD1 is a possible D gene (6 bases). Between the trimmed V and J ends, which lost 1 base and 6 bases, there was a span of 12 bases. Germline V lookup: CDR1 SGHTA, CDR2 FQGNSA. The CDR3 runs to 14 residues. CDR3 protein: CASSLVPGTNGYTF. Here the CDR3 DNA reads TGTGCCAGCAGCTTAGTTCCAGGGACAAATGGCTACACCTTC.

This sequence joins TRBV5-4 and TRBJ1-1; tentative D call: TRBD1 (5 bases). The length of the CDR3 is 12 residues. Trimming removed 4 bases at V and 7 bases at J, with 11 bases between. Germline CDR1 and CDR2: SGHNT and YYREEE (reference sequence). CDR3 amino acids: CASSLPGFEAFF. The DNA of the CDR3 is TGTGCCAGCAGCCTGCCAGGGTTTGAAGCTTTCTTT.

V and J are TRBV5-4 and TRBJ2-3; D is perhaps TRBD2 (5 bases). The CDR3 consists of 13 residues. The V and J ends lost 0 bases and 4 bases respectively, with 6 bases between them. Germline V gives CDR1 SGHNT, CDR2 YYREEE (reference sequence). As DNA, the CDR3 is TGTGCCAGCAGCTTGGCCGGGGCAGATACGCAGTATTTT. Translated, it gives CASSLAGADTQYF.

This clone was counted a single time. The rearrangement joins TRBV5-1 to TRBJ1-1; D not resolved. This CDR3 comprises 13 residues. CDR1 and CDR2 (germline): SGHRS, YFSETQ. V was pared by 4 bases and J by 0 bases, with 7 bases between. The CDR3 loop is CASSAALNTEAFF. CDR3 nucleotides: TGCGCCAGCAGCGCGGCCTTGAACACTGAAGCTTTCTTT.

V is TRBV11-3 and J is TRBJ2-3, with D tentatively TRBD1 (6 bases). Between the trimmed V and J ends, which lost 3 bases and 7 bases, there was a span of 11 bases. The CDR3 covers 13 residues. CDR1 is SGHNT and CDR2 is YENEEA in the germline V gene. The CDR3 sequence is CASSFGRGYTQYF. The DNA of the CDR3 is TGTGCCAGCAGCTTTGGCAGGGGATATACGCAGTATTTT.

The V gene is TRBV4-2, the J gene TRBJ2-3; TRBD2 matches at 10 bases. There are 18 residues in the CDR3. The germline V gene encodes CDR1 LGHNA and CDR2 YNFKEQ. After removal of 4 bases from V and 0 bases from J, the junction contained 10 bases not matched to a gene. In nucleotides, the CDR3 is TGTGCCAGCAGCCCTCACCCGACTAGCGGGCGTAGCACAGATACGCAGTATTTT. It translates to CASSPHPTSGRSTDTQYF.

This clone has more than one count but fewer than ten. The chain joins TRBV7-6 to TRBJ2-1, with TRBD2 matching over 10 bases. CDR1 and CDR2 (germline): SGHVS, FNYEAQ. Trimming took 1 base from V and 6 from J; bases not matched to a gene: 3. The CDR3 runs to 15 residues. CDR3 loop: CASSLVPSGGNEQFF. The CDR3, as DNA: TGTGCCAGCAGCTTAGTTCCTAGCGGGGGCAATGAGCAGTTCTTC.

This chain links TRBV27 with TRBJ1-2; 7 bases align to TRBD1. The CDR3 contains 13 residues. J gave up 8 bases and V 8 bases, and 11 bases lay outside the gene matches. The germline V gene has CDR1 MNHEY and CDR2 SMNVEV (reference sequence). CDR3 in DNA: TGTGCCAGCGGAAGACAGGGTCTAGAGGGCTACACCTTC. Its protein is CASGRQGLEGYTF.

CDR3 nucleotides: TGTGCCAGCTCACCGGGCCGGCCGTCTGGGGCCAACGTCCTGACTTTC. Translated: CASSPGRPSGANVLTF. V usage is TRBV18 and J usage is TRBJ2-6; no clear D. Germline values: CDR1 KGHSH, CDR2 LQKENI. Deletions cut 3 bases from V and 1 base from J, with 10 bases between. The CDR3 runs to 16 residues.

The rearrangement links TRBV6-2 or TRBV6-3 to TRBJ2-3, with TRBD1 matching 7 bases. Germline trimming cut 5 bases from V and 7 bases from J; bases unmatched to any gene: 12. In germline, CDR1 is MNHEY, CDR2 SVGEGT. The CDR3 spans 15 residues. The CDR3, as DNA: TGTGCCAGCAGTGACGACAGGGATTTCCAACATACGCAGTATTTT. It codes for CASSDDRDFQHTQYF.

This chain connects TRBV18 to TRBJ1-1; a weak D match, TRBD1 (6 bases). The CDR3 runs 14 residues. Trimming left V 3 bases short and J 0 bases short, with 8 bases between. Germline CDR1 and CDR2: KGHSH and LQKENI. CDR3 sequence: CASSPGTMNTEAFF. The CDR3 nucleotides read TGTGCCAGCTCACCCGGGACAATGAACACTGAAGCTTTCTTT.

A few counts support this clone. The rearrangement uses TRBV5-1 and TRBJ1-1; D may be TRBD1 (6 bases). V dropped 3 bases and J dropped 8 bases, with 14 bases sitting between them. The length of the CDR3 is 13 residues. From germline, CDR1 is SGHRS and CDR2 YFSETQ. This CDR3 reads CASSYGQSLEAFF. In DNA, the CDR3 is TGCGCCAGCAGCTACGGACAGTCCTTGGAAGCTTTCTTT. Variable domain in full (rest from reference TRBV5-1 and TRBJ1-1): KAGVTQTPRYLIKTRGQQVTLSCSPISGHRSVSWYQQTPGQGLQFLFEYFSETQRNKGNFPGRFSGRQFSNSRSEMNVSTLELGDSALYLCASSYGQSLEAFFGQGTRLTVV.

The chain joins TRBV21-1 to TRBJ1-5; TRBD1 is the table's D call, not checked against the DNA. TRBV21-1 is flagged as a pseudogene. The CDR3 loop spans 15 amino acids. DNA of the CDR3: TGTGCCAGCAGCACTGAGGGGGCTGGCAATCAGCCCCAGCATTTT. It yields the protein CASSTEGAGNQPQHF.

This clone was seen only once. CDR3 in amino acids: CASSPEGPGVSGNTIYF. The DNA of the CDR3 is TGTGCCAGCAGCCCAGAGGGACCGGGAGTCTCTGGAAACACCATATATTTT. The rearrangement links TRBV9 to TRBJ1-3, with D tentatively TRBD1 (5 bases). In germline, CDR1 is SGDLS, CDR2 YYNGEE. This CDR3 region has 17 residues. The V gene lost 4 bases and the J gene lost 0 bases, with 17 bases spanning the gap.